This T cell receptor (beta chain) was captured by sequencing in a study of T cells in Graves' hyperthyroidism and ophthalmopathy. J lost 4 bases, V lost 4 bases, and 5 bases had no gene match. This CDR3 spans 15 amino acids. Germline V gives CDR1 SGHTA, CDR2 FQGTGA. Graves' hyperthyroidism showing no ophthalmopathy progression within 18 months was considered stable. TCR beta CDR3 regions were amplified from RNA. HTBI primers were the set used in a first-round RT-PCR of the TCR CDR3. Using its own MiXCR run on the multiplex PCR reads, TCRdb lists one record per CDR3 protein. Of 500,000 to 650,000 distinct CDR3 sequences in the sample, less than 15% were seen once.

The sample was blood. The chain joins TRBV7-3 to TRBJ1-3; 9 nucleotides match TRBD1. The receptor was isolated from a middle-aged woman with Graves' hyperthyroidism. CDR3 bases: TGTGCCAGCAGCTCGGGGACAGGGTACGGAAACACCATATATTTT. The encoded protein is CASSSGTGYGNTIYF.